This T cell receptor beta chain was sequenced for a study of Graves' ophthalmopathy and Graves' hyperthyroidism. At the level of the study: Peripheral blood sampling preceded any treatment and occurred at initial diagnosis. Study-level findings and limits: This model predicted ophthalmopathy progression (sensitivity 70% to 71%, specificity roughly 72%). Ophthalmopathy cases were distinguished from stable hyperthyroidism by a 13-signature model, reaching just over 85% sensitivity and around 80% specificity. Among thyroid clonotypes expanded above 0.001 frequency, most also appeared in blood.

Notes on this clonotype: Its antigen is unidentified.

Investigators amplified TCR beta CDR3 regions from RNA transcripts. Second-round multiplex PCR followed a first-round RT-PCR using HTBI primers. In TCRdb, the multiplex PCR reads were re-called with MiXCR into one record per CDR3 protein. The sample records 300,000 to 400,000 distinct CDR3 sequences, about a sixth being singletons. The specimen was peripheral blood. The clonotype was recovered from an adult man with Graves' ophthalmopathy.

CDR3 coding DNA: TGTGCCAGCAGCCTACGGCAGGGGGCCTACTATGGCTACACCTTC. Its protein product is CASSLRQGAYYGYTF. The chain has TRBV27 and TRBJ1-2; 8 bases match TRBD1. The V gene's germline CDR1 is MNHEY and CDR2 SMNVEV (reference sequence). Trimming at V came to 6 bases and at J to 3 bases, leaving 9 bases not matched to a gene. The CDR3 is 15 residues long.